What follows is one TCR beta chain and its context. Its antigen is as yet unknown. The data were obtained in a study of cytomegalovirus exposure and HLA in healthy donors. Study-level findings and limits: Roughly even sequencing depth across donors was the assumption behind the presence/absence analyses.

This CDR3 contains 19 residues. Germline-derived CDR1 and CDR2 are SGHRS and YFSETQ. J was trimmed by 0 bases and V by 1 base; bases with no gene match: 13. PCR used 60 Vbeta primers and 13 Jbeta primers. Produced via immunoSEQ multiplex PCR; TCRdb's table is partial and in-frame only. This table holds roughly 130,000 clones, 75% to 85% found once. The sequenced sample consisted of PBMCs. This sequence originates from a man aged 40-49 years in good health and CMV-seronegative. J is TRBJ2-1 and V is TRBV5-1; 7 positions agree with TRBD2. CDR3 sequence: CASSLPPHLGGSSYNEQFF. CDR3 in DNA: TGCGCCAGCAGCTTGCCGCCGCATTTAGGCGGGAGCTCCTACAATGAGCAGTTCTTC.